The subject of this entry is one T cell receptor beta chain. The CDR3 length is 15 residues. V lost 3 bases, J lost 1 base, and 5 bases stayed unmatched. PBMCs numbering at least 6.5 million were isolated per sample. These data belong to a study of blood T cells in healthy people across ages. PCR was performed a second time for about 7 to 12 cycles using a sample-barcoded 5' primer and a J-beta primer mix. Each CDR3 protein gets one entry after TCRdb re-called the 5' RACE reads with MiXCR. This sample carries around 800,000 distinct CDR3 sequences, less than 60% of them seen once, and the ten largest clones take less than 20%.

This TCR came from a man at least 80 years old in good health. The sequencing sample was made of blood. The chain joins TRBV12-3 or TRBV12-4 to TRBJ2-7, with 8 bases identical to TRBD1. Here the CDR3 reads CASSLGRGLSYEQYF. The CDR3 coding sequence is TGTGCCAGCAGTTTGGGCAGGGGGCTTTCCTACGAGCAGTACTTC.